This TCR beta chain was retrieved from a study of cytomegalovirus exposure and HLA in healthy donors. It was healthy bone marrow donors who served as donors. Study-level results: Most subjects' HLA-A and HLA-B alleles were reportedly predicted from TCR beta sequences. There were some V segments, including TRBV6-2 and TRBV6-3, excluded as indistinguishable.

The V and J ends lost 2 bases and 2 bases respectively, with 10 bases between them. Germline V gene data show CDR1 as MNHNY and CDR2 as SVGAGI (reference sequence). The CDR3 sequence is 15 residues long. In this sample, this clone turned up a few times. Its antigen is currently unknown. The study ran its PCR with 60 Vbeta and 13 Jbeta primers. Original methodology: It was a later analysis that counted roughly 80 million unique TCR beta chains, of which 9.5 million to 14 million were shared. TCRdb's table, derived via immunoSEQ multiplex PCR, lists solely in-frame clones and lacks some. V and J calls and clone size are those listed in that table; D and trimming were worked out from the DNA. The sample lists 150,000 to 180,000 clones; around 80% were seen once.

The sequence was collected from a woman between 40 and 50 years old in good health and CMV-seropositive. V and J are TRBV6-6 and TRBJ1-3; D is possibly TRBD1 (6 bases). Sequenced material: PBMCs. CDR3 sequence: CASSYPGDTGNTIYF. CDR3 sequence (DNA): TGTGCCAGCAGTTACCCAGGGGATACTGGAAACACCATATATTTT.